These 25 T cell receptor beta chains were all obtained from the same sample, sequenced in a study of cytomegalovirus exposure and HLA in healthy donors. 13 Jbeta primers and 60 Vbeta primers were used for the PCR. Repertoires were generated with immunoSEQ multiplex PCR, while TCRdb's copy carries only in-frame clones and drops some. Among fewer than 140,000 clones listed, approximately 71% were seen once. Material for sequencing was PBMCs. The receptors stem from a man aged 35-49 years in good health and CMV-seronegative.

This clone was seen a few times. The chain links TRBV15 to TRBJ1-1; 7 bases match TRBD1. V shed 3 bases, J shed 3 bases, and the junction held 4 bases outside the gene matches. This CDR3 has 14 residues. Germline V CDR1 and CDR2: LNHNV, YYDKDF (reference sequence). CDR3 loop: CATSRSTGDTEAFF. The CDR3 bases are TGTGCCACCAGCAGGTCTACAGGGGACACTGAAGCTTTCTTT. Full variable domain (rest looked up from reference TRBV15 and TRBJ1-1): DAMVIQNPRYQVTQFGKPVTLSCSQTLNHNVMYWYQQKSSQAPKLLFHYYDKDFNNEADTPDNFQSRRPNTSFCFLDIRSPGLGDTAMYLCATSRSTGDTEAFFGQGTRLTVV.

This rearrangement joins TRBV2 to TRBJ1-6; D is ambiguous. Germline V gene data show CDR1 as SNHLY and CDR2 as FYNNEI. V was cut by 6 bases and J by 9 bases, with 21 bases left in between. The CDR3 length is 16 residues. CDR3 DNA sequence: TGTGCCAGCAGCGCAACTGAGGTCACCAGTGGTTCACCCCTCCACTTT. This sequence encodes CASSATEVTSGSPLHF. Looking up the rest from reference TRBV2 and TRBJ1-6 gives the full variable domain: EPEVTQTPSHQVTQMGQEVILRCVPISNHLYFYWYRQILGQKVEFLVSFYNNEISEKSEIFDDQFSVERPDGSNFTLKIRSTKLEDSAMYFCASSATEVTSGSPLHFGNGTRLTVT.

The rearrangement links TRBV7-2 to TRBJ1-2, with 9 bases fitting TRBD1. Per the germline V gene, CDR1 is SGHTA and CDR2 is FQGNSA. CDR3 size: 14 residues. After removal of 3 bases from V and 1 base from J, the junction contained 0 bases not matched to a gene. CDR3: CASSLGQGNYGYTF. DNA for the CDR3: TGTGCCAGCAGCTTGGGACAGGGTAACTATGGCTACACCTTC.

This chain links TRBV6-1 with TRBJ1-1; 7 bases line up with TRBD1. Germline V lookup: CDR1 MNHNS, CDR2 SASEGT. The ends lost 5 bases at V and 1 base at J; junction bases unmatched: 4. The CDR3 consists of 14 residues. CDR3 DNA: TGTGCCAGCAGTCTAGGGGGCCCGAACACTGAAGCTTTCTTT. It translates to CASSLGGPNTEAFF.

CDR3 sequence reads: CASSLGQGTQQETQYF. DNA of the CDR3: TGCGCCAGCAGCTTGGGGCAGGGAACTCAACAAGAGACCCAGTACTTC. V and J are TRBV5-1 and TRBJ2-5; D is possibly TRBD1 (5 bases). CDR3 size: 16 residues. Per the germline V gene, CDR1 is SGHRS and CDR2 is YFSETQ. With 0 bases removed from V and 2 bases from J, the gap between germline ends came to 14 bases.

The chain employs TRBV7-2 and TRBJ2-2; D gene uncertain. The germline CDR1 and CDR2 sequences are SGHTA and FQGNSA. Trimming removed 1 base from V and 6 bases from J, with 12 bases in between. The CDR3 consists of 15 residues. As DNA, the CDR3 is TGTGCCAGCAGCTTAGGGGCAGCCTACGCCGGGGAGCTGTTTTTT. Residues: CASSLGAAYAGELFF.

The V call is TRBV18, the J call TRBJ1-2; 8 nucleotides agree with TRBD1. Germline V gene sequence: CDR1 KGHSH, CDR2 LQKENI. CDR3 length: 13 amino acids. V trimming: 5 bases; J trimming: 5 bases; junction bases outside the gene matches: 4. DNA for the CDR3: TGTGCCAGCTCAATTGGGACAGGATATGGCTACACCTTC. Translating gives CASSIGTGYGYTF.

This clone has just one count. J is TRBJ2-6 and V is TRBV5-5; 12 positions match TRBD2. The germline gives CDR1 SGHKS, CDR2 YYEKEE (reference sequence). This CDR3 has 19 residues. J was trimmed by 2 bases and V by 3 bases; bases with no gene match: 9. The CDR3 region is CASSYRLAGVGAGANVLTF. The DNA of the CDR3 is TGTGCCAGCAGCTACCGACTAGCGGGGGTGGGCGCTGGGGCCAACGTCCTGACTTTC. Variable domain in full (rest from reference TRBV5-5 and TRBJ2-6): DAGVTQSPTHLIKTRGQQVTLRCSPISGHKSVSWYQQVLGQGPQFIFQYYEKEERGRGNFPDRFSARQFPNYSSELNVNALLLGDSALYLCASSYRLAGVGAGANVLTFGAGSRLTVL.

The chain employs TRBV5-1 and TRBJ2-3, with 10 nucleotides matching TRBD1. CDR1 and CDR2 from the germline V gene are SGHRS and YFSETQ. Trimming cost V 4 bases and J 2 bases; bases outside gene matches: 13. CDR3 size: 18 residues. The CDR3 reads CASSLEGQGGLNTDTQYF. CDR3 nucleotides: TGCGCCAGCAGCCTGGAAGGACAGGGGGGCTTAAACACAGATACGCAGTATTTT.

This clone was observed a few times. The chain is built from TRBV19 and TRBJ1-2; TRBD1 aligns across 7 bases. Germline V gene lookup returns CDR1 LNHDA and CDR2 SQIVND (reference sequence). After removal of 0 bases from V and 7 bases from J, the junction contained 8 bases not matched to a gene. The length of the CDR3 is 15 residues. The CDR3 DNA is TGTGCCAGTAGTATAGAGGGGACAGCTCGACTTGGCTACACCTTC. This translates into CASSIEGTARLGYTF.

In this sample, this clone turned up a few times. The chain is built from TRBV6-1 and TRBJ2-3, with TRBD2 matching 11 bases. V shed 4 bases, J shed 5 bases, and the junction held 5 bases outside the gene matches. The CDR3 is 15 amino acids. Germline CDR1 reads MNHNS; CDR2 reads SASEGT. DNA of the CDR3: TGTGCCAGCAGTGCGCTAGCGGGGGGATTAGATACGCAGTATTTT. It codes for CASSALAGGLDTQYF.

The CDR3 is CASSNLEGMAHQPQHF. CDR3 coding DNA: TGTGCCAGCAGCAACTTGGAGGGCATGGCTCATCAGCCCCAGCATTTT. This chain links TRBV5-6 with TRBJ1-5; D gene unclear. The CDR3 is 16 amino acids. V was shortened by 4 bases and J by 5 bases, with 19 bases between the two germline ends. CDR1 and CDR2 (germline): SGHDT, YYEEEE.

The chain carries TRBV19 and TRBJ1-1; maybe TRBD1 (6 bases). Between the trimmed V and J ends, which lost 0 bases and 4 bases, there was a span of 9 bases. Germline CDR1 and CDR2: LNHDA and SQIVND (reference sequence). This CDR3 comprises 14 residues. The CDR3 DNA follows: TGTGCCAGTAGTATAGACGGACAGATCACTGAAGCTTTCTTT. Translation gives CASSIDGQITEAFF.

The V call is TRBV27, the J call TRBJ1-5; weak D call: TRBD1 (6 bases). V was shortened by 8 bases and J by 6 bases, with 14 bases between the two germline ends. The CDR3 has 13 amino acids. Germline values: CDR1 MNHEY, CDR2 SMNVEV (reference sequence). CDR3: CASAHRERQPQHF. The DNA of the CDR3 is TGTGCCAGCGCCCACAGGGAACGTCAGCCCCAGCATTTT.

The chain employs TRBV18 and TRBJ1-6; D is uncertain. The germline CDR1 and CDR2 sequences are KGHSH and LQKENI. V lost 3 bases and J lost 6, with 9 bases in between. The CDR3 spans 14 residues. Here the CDR3 reads CASSPAQFNSPLHF. DNA for the CDR3: TGTGCCAGCTCACCCGCACAGTTTAATTCACCCCTCCACTTT.

The table lists this clone with a few counts. The CDR3 nucleotides are TGCGCCAGCAGCTTGGATTCTAGCGGGGTGAAAGCCAAAAACATTCAGTACTTC. Translation gives CASSLDSSGVKAKNIQYF. This chain uses TRBV5-1 with TRBJ2-4; 9 nucleotides line up with TRBD2. Trimming removed 0 bases from V and 0 bases from J; junction bases left unmatched: 7. CDR3 size: 18 residues. Germline CDR1 is SGHRS and CDR2 is YFSETQ. Looking up the rest from reference TRBV5-1 and TRBJ2-4 gives the full variable domain: KAGVTQTPRYLIKTRGQQVTLSCSPISGHRSVSWYQQTPGQGLQFLFEYFSETQRNKGNFPGRFSGRQFSNSRSEMNVSTLELGDSALYLCASSLDSSGVKAKNIQYFGAGTRLSVL.

The J gene is TRBJ1-4, the V gene TRBV6-6, with a possible D match to TRBD1 (5 bases). V lost 0 bases and J 6 bases, leaving 14 bases between the germline ends. The CDR3 contains 16 residues. Germline V gene data show CDR1 as MNHNY and CDR2 as SVGAGI (reference sequence). CDR3 bases: TGTGCCAGCAGTTACTCGTTAGGGGATGGTTATGAAAAACTGTTTTTT. This translates into CASSYSLGDGYEKLFF.

J is TRBJ2-5 and V is TRBV5-4; TRBD1 matches 8 bases. V lost 0 bases to trimming and J lost 4 bases; unmatched junction nucleotides: 5. CDR1 is SGHNT, CDR2 YYREEE, per germline (reference sequence). This CDR3 is built from 15 residues. CDR3 in amino acids: CASSLDPGGRETQYF. CDR3 DNA: TGTGCCAGCAGCTTGGATCCAGGGGGCAGAGAGACCCAGTACTTC.

Remarks on this clone: The same CDR3 is also encoded by other DNA sequences in this sample. The rearrangement links TRBV19 to TRBJ2-1, with D possibly being TRBD1 (6 bases). CDR1 is LNHDA and CDR2 is SQIVND in the germline V gene (reference sequence). The CDR3 totals 12 residues. Trimming shortened V by 2 bases and J by 7 bases, and 6 bases separated the two germline ends. CDR3 amino acids: CASSITGNEQFF. For the CDR3, the DNA is TGTGCCAGTAGTATAACAGGGAATGAGCAGTTCTTC.

The chain uses TRBV21-1 and TRBJ2-2; the DNA was not used to check the table's D call, TRBD2. TRBV21-1 is deemed a pseudogene. This CDR3 spans 18 amino acids. The CDR3, as DNA: TGTGCCAGCAGCTACCGGACCTTAGCGGGGGAGAACACCGGGGAGCTGTTTTTT. Its protein is CASSYRTLAGENTGELFF.

The V and J genes are TRBV10-3 and TRBJ1-1; a possible D gene is TRBD1 (5 bases). CDR1 and CDR2 (germline): ENHRY, SYGVKD. The CDR3 runs 15 residues. Trimming removed 6 bases at V and 1 base at J, with 15 bases between. CDR3 protein: CAIREPGLRNTEAFF. The CDR3 DNA is TGTGCCATCAGGGAACCGGGACTTCGGAACACTGAAGCTTTCTTT.

DNA for the CDR3: TGTGCCAGTAGTATCTCCACGACAGGTCAAGAGACCCAGTACTTC. Translated, it gives CASSISTTGQETQYF. V and J are TRBV19 and TRBJ2-5; possible D gene TRBD1, 6 bases. The CDR3 sequence is 15 residues long. The V end was cut by 3 bases, the J end by 2 bases, with 13 bases between. Germline CDR1 LNHDA, CDR2 SQIVND (reference sequence).

The CDR3 sequence: CASETGAGYEQYF. The DNA of the CDR3 is TGTGCCAGCGAGACAGGGGCTGGGTACGAGCAGTACTTC. The V gene is TRBV6-1, the J gene TRBJ2-7, with 8 bases fitting TRBD1. Germline CDR1 reads MNHNS; CDR2 reads SASEGT. The V gene end was trimmed by 8 bases and the J gene end by 4 bases; junction bases not matched to a gene: 7. This CDR3 spans 13 amino acids.

This chain connects TRBV5-6 to TRBJ2-7, with TRBD2 matching 7 bases. The CDR3 spans 13 residues. In germline, CDR1 is SGHDT, CDR2 YYEEEE. V lost 3 bases to trimming and J lost 2 bases; unmatched junction nucleotides: 2. The DNA for the CDR3 is TGTGCCAGCAGCTCGGGACTAACCTACGAGCAGTACTTC. It encodes CASSSGLTYEQYF.

The chain employs TRBV6-1 and TRBJ1-1, with D tentatively TRBD1 (6 bases). The germline V gene encodes CDR1 MNHNS and CDR2 SASEGT. Trimming took 6 bases from V and 1 from J, leaving 6 bases between them. This CDR3 comprises 12 residues. The CDR3 DNA reads TGTGCCAGCAGGGACAGGAACACTGAAGCTTTCTTT. It specifies CASRDRNTEAFF.